This T cell receptor beta chain was sequenced during a study of blood T cell repertoires in COVID-19. Clones were sequenced by immunoSEQ multiplex PCR, and TCRdb holds only the in-frame ones, with some missing. In the table there are over 70,000 clones, about four fifths of which are singletons. Unmatched junction bases numbered 10, after V lost 4 bases and J lost 7 bases. The CDR3 spans 14 residues. Germline values: CDR1 SGDLS, CDR2 YYNGEE. The chain carries TRBV9 and TRBJ2-5; 7 positions match TRBD1. The specimen sequenced was peripheral blood. The sequence derives from a human donor in a cohort sampled during active COVID-19. The CDR3 coding sequence is TGTGCCAGCAGCACCCTACAGGGGAGAGGGACCCAGTACTTC. Amino acids: CASSTLQGRGTQYF.